This TCR beta chain was documented in a study of radiation and T cells in renal cell carcinoma. Time point defined: blood 2 weeks post-SBRT. Sample treatment: 15 Gy SBRT to primary tumor, nephrectomy 4 weeks later. After SBRT, blood was collected at 2 and 4 weeks, plus baseline. This renal cell carcinoma was of the clear cell type. Comments on this clone: Its cognate antigen is unknown.

General study findings and limits: Top tumor clonotypes rose in blood 2 weeks post-radiation, then contracted.

Clones were sequenced by immunoSEQ multiplex PCR, and TCRdb holds only the in-frame ones, with some missing. The repertoire has around 76,000 clones, 82% of them found once; the top ten carry 5.8%. This CDR3 has 11 residues. V lost 4 bases to trimming and J lost 8 bases, with 9 bases between them. Per the germline V gene, CDR1 is GTSNPN and CDR2 is SVGIG (reference sequence). The chain is built from TRBV30 and TRBJ2-1; maybe TRBD1 (6 bases). This sequence originates from a man in his sixties with renal cell carcinoma. The sequencing used blood, collected from a patient whose treatment included radiotherapy and nephrectomy. In nucleotides, the CDR3 is TGTGCCTGGAAACAGGGCTATGAGCAGTTCTTC. As protein: CAWKQGYEQFF.